The clone carrying this TCR beta chain appeared many times. Its antigen is unidentified. TCR beta CDR3 sequences were amplified from RNA transcripts. The TCR CDR3 first-round RT-PCR relied on the HTBI primer set. TCRdb fed the multiplex PCR reads into MiXCR, producing one record per CDR3 protein. Of 300,000 to 450,000 distinct CDR3 sequences in the sample, roughly 14% were seen once. Newly diagnosed hyperthyroidism, duration under 2 months, in patients aged 18 to 65. PBMCs came from 8.5 to 10 ml fresh peripheral blood. The entry originates in a study of T cells in Graves' hyperthyroidism and ophthalmopathy. Study results and caveats: Researchers found most expanded thyroid clonotypes above 0.001 in blood as well.

The CDR3 loop spans 13 amino acids. V lost 5 bases and J lost 3, with 11 bases in between. Germline V gives CDR1 MDHEN, CDR2 SYDVKM. Source material: blood. The receptor was isolated from a woman under 30 with Graves' hyperthyroidism that later progressed to Graves' ophthalmopathy. The chain employs TRBV28 and TRBJ2-7; possible D gene TRBD1, 6 bases. The CDR3 coding sequence is TGTGCCAGCAGTGACGGACAGTTCTACGAGCAGTACTTC. Amino acids: CASSDGQFYEQYF.